This passage covers 16 T cell receptor beta chains from one sample sequenced in a study of blood T cell repertoires in COVID-19. Profiling relied on immunoSEQ multiplex PCR, and the TCRdb table lists in-frame clones only, not all of them. Among roughly 160,000 clones, about 74% were seen once, and the ten largest hold less than 3%. Sequenced material: peripheral blood. The receptor source for this set is a woman at least 80 years old with acute or convalescent COVID-19.

V usage is TRBV7-8 and J usage is TRBJ2-6; D is ambiguous. This CDR3 has 15 amino acids. Germline CDR1 and CDR2: SGHVS and FQNEAQ. The V end was cut by 8 bases, the J end by 4 bases, with 15 bases between. For the CDR3, the DNA is TGTGCCAGCTACAAAAGCCGGGTAGGGGCCAACGTCCTGACTTTC. It encodes CASYKSRVGANVLTF.

The chain combines TRBV4-1 with TRBJ2-1; possibly TRBD1 for D (6 bases). V gave up 3 bases and J gave up 7 bases, with 13 bases separating them. CDR3 size: 14 residues. Germline CDR1 reads MGHRA; CDR2 reads YSYEKL. CDR3 region: CASSQGTTGNEQFF. CDR3 nucleotide sequence: TGCGCCAGCAGCCAGGGGACAACGGGGAATGAGCAGTTCTTC.

This clone appeared a few times. This rearrangement joins TRBV2 to TRBJ2-2; 7 positions agree with TRBD1. There are 16 residues in the CDR3. V trimming: 6 bases; J trimming: 0 bases; junction bases outside the gene matches: 7. Germline lookup yields CDR1 SNHLY and CDR2 FYNNEI. CDR3 coding DNA: TGTGCCAGCAGCCAGGACAGGCCCTCGAACACCGGGGAGCTGTTTTTT. This encodes CASSQDRPSNTGELFF.

The chain links TRBV7-3 to TRBJ2-7, with D tentatively TRBD2 (6 bases). The CDR3 has 13 residues. The V and J ends lost 6 bases and 6 bases respectively, with 15 bases between them. The germline V gene encodes CDR1 SGHTA and CDR2 FQGTGA. The CDR3 spells CASSRTSLSEQYF. The CDR3 DNA reads as TGTGCCAGCAGTCGTACTAGCTTGAGCGAGCAGTACTTC.

The chain joins TRBV19 to TRBJ1-6; perhaps TRBD1 as D (5 bases). From germline, CDR1 is LNHDA and CDR2 SQIVND (reference sequence). The V end was cut by 5 bases, the J end by 8 bases, with 10 bases between. The CDR3 is made up of 13 amino acids. The CDR3 DNA sequence: TGTGCCAGTAGTGCCCAGGGCGATTCACCCCTCCACTTT. This gives the protein CASSAQGDSPLHF.

V and J are TRBV7-2 and TRBJ2-5, with D perhaps matching TRBD2 (6 bases). The CDR3 covers 14 residues. Germline V gives CDR1 SGHTA, CDR2 FQGNSA. Trimming stripped 5 bases from V and 6 bases from J, with 16 bases between. Here the CDR3 DNA reads TGTGCCAGCAGCCCCACGGGGGAAAGAAAGACCCAGTACTTC. It translates to CASSPTGERKTQYF.

The J gene is TRBJ2-3, the V gene TRBV4-1; no clear D gene. V was clipped by 0 bases and J by 3 bases, with 13 bases between them. The CDR3 has 16 amino acids. Per the germline V gene, CDR1 is MGHRA and CDR2 is YSYEKL. The CDR3 sequence is CASSQDYTTTTDTQYF. The CDR3 nucleotides are TGCGCCAGCAGCCAAGATTACACCACCACGACAGATACGCAGTATTTT.

The V and J genes are TRBV19 and TRBJ1-1; D perhaps matches TRBD1 (6 bases). CDR3 length: 14 residues. The germline V gene encodes CDR1 LNHDA and CDR2 SQIVND (reference sequence). The V and J ends lost 5 bases and 8 bases respectively, with 18 bases between them. The CDR3 nucleotides are TGTGCCAGTAGTCCCAGAGGGGGGGGCGCGGAAGCTTTCTTT. Translated: CASSPRGGGAEAFF.

The chain uses TRBV5-1 and TRBJ2-2; D ambiguous. V gave up 0 bases and J gave up 2 bases, with 5 bases separating them. Germline V gene lookup returns CDR1 SGHRS and CDR2 YFSETQ. CDR3 length equals 14 residues. CDR3 region: CASSLAVNTGELFF. For the CDR3, the DNA is TGCGCCAGCAGCTTGGCGGTAAACACCGGGGAGCTGTTTTTT. Drawing the rest from reference TRBV5-1 and TRBJ2-2, the complete variable domain is KAGVTQTPRYLIKTRGQQVTLSCSPISGHRSVSWYQQTPGQGLQFLFEYFSETQRNKGNFPGRFSGRQFSNSRSEMNVSTLELGDSALYLCASSLAVNTGELFFGEGSRLTVL.

Turning to this clone: The same CDR3 can be traced to other DNA sequences in this sample. CDR3 amino acids: CASSFGGSEQYF. The DNA of the CDR3 is TGCGCCAGCAGCTTCGGCGGGAGCGAGCAGTACTTC. The chain carries TRBV5-1 and TRBJ2-7; 7 bases fit TRBD2. Germline CDR1 is SGHRS and CDR2 is YFSETQ. CDR3 size: 12 residues. Trimming cost V 2 bases and J 6 bases; bases outside gene matches: 2.

This clone has more than one count but fewer than ten. Other DNA variants within this sample encode the same CDR3. The chain recombines TRBV18 with TRBJ2-1, with 9 bases identical to TRBD2. Germline CDR1 reads KGHSH; CDR2 reads LQKENI. V lost 2 bases to trimming and J lost 6 bases; unmatched junction nucleotides: 5. The CDR3 spans 15 residues. The CDR3, as DNA: TGTGCCAGCTCACCAACCAGCGGGAGGATCAATGAGCAGTTCTTC. This translates into CASSPTSGRINEQFF.

The chain uses TRBV3-1 (or the pseudogene TRBV3-2) and TRBJ2-7; 11 bases align to TRBD2. V was pared by 1 base and J by 6 bases, with 8 bases of the junction left unmatched. CDR3 size: 16 residues. The V gene's germline CDR1 is LGHDT and CDR2 YNNKEL (reference sequence). CDR3 coding DNA: TGTGCCAGCAGCCAAGCTAGGGGACTAGCGGTAGGCGAGCAGTACTTC. Its protein product is CASSQARGLAVGEQYF.

This clone has just a few counts. This chain joins TRBV27 and TRBJ2-7; D possibly corresponds to TRBD1 (5 bases). The V gene lost 4 bases and the J gene lost 1 base, with 14 bases spanning the gap. Germline lookup yields CDR1 MNHEY and CDR2 SMNVEV (reference sequence). CDR3 length: 15 amino acids. The DNA for the CDR3 is TGTGCCAGCAGTTCCTTGCAGGGTACTTCCTACGAGCAGTACTTC. Translation gives CASSSLQGTSYEQYF.

The genes are TRBV3-1 (or the pseudogene TRBV3-2) and TRBJ2-3; TRBD2 matches 7 bases. With 4 bases clipped from V and 5 bases from J, the junction kept 6 bases outside the gene matches. Germline V gene data show CDR1 as LGHDT and CDR2 as YNNKEL (reference sequence). The CDR3 sequence is 14 residues long. The CDR3 DNA sequence: TGTGCCAGCAGCCCCGGACTAGTGGGAGATACGCAGTATTTT. Its translation is CASSPGLVGDTQYF.

This clone was detected only a few times. V and J are TRBV27 and TRBJ1-6; 7 bases are shared with TRBD1. The CDR3 is 16 amino acids. CDR1 is MNHEY, CDR2 SMNVEV, per germline (reference sequence). With 6 bases clipped from V and 1 base from J, the junction kept 6 bases outside the gene matches. The CDR3 sequence: CASSPVQGSYNSPLHF. The DNA for the CDR3 is TGTGCCAGCAGCCCAGTACAGGGGTCCTATAATTCACCCCTCCACTTT.

V usage is TRBV7-3 and J usage is TRBJ2-1; no definite D call. The CDR3 is 13 residues long. CDR1 and CDR2 from the germline V gene are SGHTA and FQGTGA. The V end lost 0 bases, the J end lost 9 bases, and 9 bases lay between the germline ends. CDR3: CASSLTGAGEQFF. The CDR3 DNA reads as TGTGCCAGCAGCTTAACAGGAGCTGGTGAGCAGTTCTTC.